Listed below are T cell receptor beta chains from one sample, sequenced in a study of control samples from healthy donors and cancer patients. Sequencing was performed with immunoSEQ multiplex PCR; in TCRdb, only in-frame clones are kept and a portion is missing. The repertoire includes about 100,000 clones, more than 85% of them detected once, and roughly 18% sits in the top ten. Sequencing used blood. These receptors were obtained from a woman in her forties or fifties in good health. Both conserved end residues are part of each CDR3. The D gene is left open where the match is weak. Some rows mark clone size as missing; the rest say once, few, many or name a class of expanded clone.

v_gene	abundance	j_gene	d_gene	CDR3aa	CDR3nt
TRBV9	-	TRBJ2-2	TRBD1	CASSAPGGVSTGELFF	TGTGCCAGCAGCGCCCCAGGGGGCGTTTCCACCGGGGAGCTGTTTTTT
TRBV5-1	-	TRBJ2-2	TRBD2	CASSLQLAGTGELFF	TGCGCCAGCAGCTTGCAACTAGCGGGAACCGGGGAGCTGTTTTTT
TRBV5-1	-	TRBJ1-1	-	CATLDRSTGLFF	TGCGCCACCTTGGACCGGTCCACGGGGCTTTTCTTT
TRBV9	-	TRBJ1-2	-	CASSVRQDYGYTF	TGTGCCAGCAGCGTAAGGCAGGACTATGGCTACACCTTC
TRBV2	-	TRBJ1-1	-	CASSITEAFF	TGTGCCAGCAGTATCACTGAAGCTTTCTTT
TRBV7-9	-	TRBJ1-5	TRBD1	CASSLVAVRDRGENQPQHF	TGTGCCAGCAGCTTAGTTGCGGTCCGGGACAGGGGGGAGAATCAGCCCCAGCATTTT
TRBV6-5	-	TRBJ1-1	-	CASSYSRGVNTEAFF	TGTGCCAGCAGTTACTCGAGAGGGGTGAACACTGAAGCTTTCTTT
TRBV6-1	once	TRBJ1-6	TRBD1	CASSEVGTGYSPLHF	TGTGCCAGCAGTGAAGTAGGGACAGGGTATTCACCCCTCCACTTT
TRBV29-1	-	TRBJ1-1	-	CSVTWTEEAFF	TGCAGCGTTACATGGACAGAGGAAGCTTTCTTT
TRBV7-2	-	TRBJ2-1	-	CASSLVRVSSEQFF	TGTGCCAGCAGCTTAGTCAGGGTTTCCTCCGAGCAGTTCTTC